This T cell receptor (beta chain) was identified during a study of radiotherapy plus CTLA-4 blockade in lung cancer. Looking at the study overall: For approximately 17% of patients, objective responses occurred, and around 31% had disease control.

Overall study findings and caveats: After treatment with radiotherapy plus ipilimumab, TCR clones that came from the tumor expanded in blood.

Patients had chemo-refractory metastatic non-small-cell lung cancer and received focal radiation plus CTLA-4 blockade that used ipilimumab. Comments on this clone: What it binds is unknown.

This CDR3 spans 11 amino acids. CDR1 is MDHEN and CDR2 is SYDVKM in the germline V gene. V dropped 10 bases and J dropped 4 bases, with 10 bases sitting between them. Here immunoSEQ multiplex PCR was the method, and the copy in TCRdb shows in-frame clones only, minus some. The table has tens of thousands of clones, more than 85% seen once. This material consisted of peripheral blood, taken from a patient treated with radiotherapy plus ipilimumab. The chain carries TRBV28 and TRBJ1-1, with D unresolved. The receptor's source is a human donor with non-small cell lung cancer that progressed on radiotherapy plus ipilimumab. CDR3 DNA: TGTGCCACCGAGGTTGTCACTGAAGCTTTCTTT. Translating gives CATEVVTEAFF. Drawing the rest from reference TRBV28 and TRBJ1-1, the complete variable domain is DVKVTQSSRYLVKRTGEKVFLECVQDMDHENMFWYRQDPGLGLRLIYFSYDVKMKEKGDIPEGYSVSREKKERFSLILESASTNQTSMYLCATEVVTEAFFGQGTRLTVV.